The sequence of this T cell receptor (beta chain) was determined in a study of cytomegalovirus exposure and HLA in healthy donors. Findings and caveats of the study: The authors assumed roughly uniform sequencing depth across donors for presence/absence analyses. Later on, a genetic analysis was performed. It linked a missense variant in DCLRE1C with V- and J-gene trimming of TCR beta. The investigators catalogued 150 to 200 TCR beta chains as cytomegalovirus-associated.

The CDR3 is 15 residues long. Germline CDR1 is PRHDT and CDR2 is FYEKMQ (reference sequence). V lost 5 bases, J lost 2 bases, and 16 bases lay in between. Note on this clone: Its specificity is unknown.

60 Vbeta and 13 Jbeta primers were used in PCR. Sequencing was performed with immunoSEQ multiplex PCR; in TCRdb, only in-frame clones are kept and a portion is missing. Its listing shows 60,000 to 65,000 clones. The J gene is TRBJ2-7, the V gene TRBV13, with D possibly being TRBD2 (5 bases). The sequenced sample consisted of PBMCs. This TCR came from a man aged 30-40 years in good health and CMV-seropositive. In nucleotides, the CDR3 is TGTGCCAGCAGCACCACCCGCGGTAGCGCCTACGAGCAGTACTTC. Its translation: CASSTTRGSAYEQYF.